A single sample gave rise to the 8 T cell receptor beta chains below, sequenced in a study of T cells after yellow fever vaccination. TCRdb re-called the 5' RACE reads through MiXCR, storing one row per CDR3 protein. The data show tens of thousands of distinct CDR3 sequences, around 7% seen once. Sample: CD8+ T cells sorted from PBMCs, taken approximately 11 days after the first yellow fever vaccination. These receptors all come from a man aged 18 to 30 who received the YFV17D yellow fever vaccine.

The table lists this clonotype with many counts. The rearrangement links TRBV6-2 or TRBV6-3 to TRBJ1-2; D gene uncertain. V was cut by 0 bases and J by 3 bases, with 5 bases left in between. Germline V gene lookup returns CDR1 MNHEY and CDR2 SVGEGT. This CDR3 has 13 residues. The CDR3 nucleotides read TGTGCCAGCAGTTACTCACCGTACTATGGCTACACCTTC. Encoded protein: CASSYSPYYGYTF.

This clonotype occurred many times. This chain's CDR3 is CASRTDANYGYTF. In nucleotides, the CDR3 is TGCGCCAGCAGAACGGACGCTAACTATGGCTACACCTTC. The chain links TRBV5-1 to TRBJ1-2; D not resolved. CDR3 length: 13 amino acids. The V gene's germline CDR1 is SGHRS and CDR2 YFSETQ. Deletions cut 5 bases from V and 0 bases from J, with 8 bases between.

This chain connects TRBV7-9 to TRBJ2-5; tentative D call: TRBD1 (5 bases). CDR1 SEHNR and CDR2 FQNEAQ come from the germline V gene (reference sequence). There are 15 residues in the CDR3. The V end lost 2 bases, the J end lost 3 bases, and 13 bases lay between the germline ends. CDR3 in amino acids: CASSLQVLGEETQYF. CDR3 bases: TGTGCCAGCAGCTTACAAGTTTTAGGGGAAGAGACCCAGTACTTC.

This clonotype was seen ten or more times. The chain carries TRBV5-6 and TRBJ1-1; D is undetermined. Germline CDR1 SGHDT, CDR2 YYEEEE. The CDR3 sequence is 12 residues long. With 0 bases removed from V and 8 bases from J, the gap between germline ends came to 8 bases. In nucleotides, the CDR3 is TGTGCCAGCAGCTTGGCACCTACCGAAGCTTTCTTT. Protein: CASSLAPTEAFF.

This clonotype was recorded at least ten times. This chain uses TRBV4-3 with TRBJ2-1, with D perhaps matching TRBD1 (6 bases). Trimming took off 3 bases at V and 4 bases at J, with 10 bases between the two ends. This CDR3 region has 14 residues. CDR1 is LGHNA and CDR2 is YSLEER in the germline V gene. CDR3 residues: CASSQWGPYNEQFF. CDR3 bases: TGCGCCAGCAGCCAGTGGGGGCCTTACAATGAGCAGTTCTTC.

The table lists this clonotype with a few counts. This rearrangement joins TRBV7-9 to TRBJ1-2; 8 positions match TRBD1. This CDR3 comprises 16 residues. V lost 1 base to trimming and J lost 3 bases; unmatched junction nucleotides: 7. Per the germline V gene, CDR1 is SEHNR and CDR2 is FQNEAQ (reference sequence). CDR3 protein: CASSLGFGQGYYGYTF. CDR3 nucleotide sequence: TGTGCCAGCAGCTTAGGGTTCGGACAGGGATACTATGGCTACACCTTC.

This clonotype has ten or more counts. The V and J genes are TRBV12-3 or TRBV12-4 and TRBJ2-1, with a possible D match to TRBD2 (6 bases). V lost 4 bases, J lost 12 bases, and 13 bases lay in between. The CDR3 covers 12 residues. The CDR3 region has the DNA TGTGCCAGCAGTTCCCCTTTGGGGGGGCAGTTCTTC. This sequence encodes CASSSPLGGQFF.

This clonotype came up a few times. J is TRBJ2-3 and V is TRBV7-9, with D possibly being TRBD2 (6 bases). Between the trimmed V and J ends, which lost 4 bases and 0 bases, there was a span of 17 bases. Germline V gives CDR1 SEHNR, CDR2 FQNEAQ (reference sequence). This CDR3 has 17 amino acids. DNA for the CDR3: TGTGCCAGCAGCTCCATCAGGGCGGGGACTAGCACAGATACGCAGTATTTT. Translated, it gives CASSSIRAGTSTDTQYF. The whole variable domain, remainder taken from reference TRBV7-9 and TRBJ2-3, is DTGVSQNPRHKITKRGQNVTFRCDPISEHNRLYWYRQTLGQGPEFLTYFQNEAQLEKSRLLSDRFSAERPKGSFSTLEIQRTEQGDSAMYLCASSSIRAGTSTDTQYFGPGTRLTVL.